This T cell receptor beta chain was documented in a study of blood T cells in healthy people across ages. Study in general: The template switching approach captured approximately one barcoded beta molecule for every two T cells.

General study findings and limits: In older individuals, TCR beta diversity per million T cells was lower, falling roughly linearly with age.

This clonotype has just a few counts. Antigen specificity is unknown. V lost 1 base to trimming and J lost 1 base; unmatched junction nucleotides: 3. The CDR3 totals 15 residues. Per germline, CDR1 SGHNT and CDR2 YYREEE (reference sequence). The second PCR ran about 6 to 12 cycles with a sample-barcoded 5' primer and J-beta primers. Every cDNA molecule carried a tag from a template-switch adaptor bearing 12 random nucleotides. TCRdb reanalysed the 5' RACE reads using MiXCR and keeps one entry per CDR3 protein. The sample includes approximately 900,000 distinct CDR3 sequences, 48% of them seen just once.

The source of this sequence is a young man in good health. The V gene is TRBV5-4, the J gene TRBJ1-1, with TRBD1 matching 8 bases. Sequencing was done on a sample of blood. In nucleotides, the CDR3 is TGTGCCAGCAGCTTGCCGCAGGGGGCGAACACTGAAGCTTTCTTT. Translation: CASSLPQGANTEAFF.